This TCR beta chain was retrieved from a study of blood T cell repertoires in COVID-19. The V end was cut by 4 bases, the J end by 2 bases, with 9 bases between. Germline V gene sequence: CDR1 SGHRS, CDR2 YFSETQ. The CDR3 is 14 residues long. Assay: immunoSEQ multiplex PCR; the TCRdb copy retains only in-frame clones and omits some. The sample has about 200,000 clones, roughly four fifths seen once. Assignments of participants to cohorts depended upon their own reported clinical history. Recovery among Cohort 3 donors was established by two negative PCRs, clearance, or symptom resolution. Material: PBMCs or T cells enriched from blood (not recorded which). The TCR sequence derives from a man aged 40-55 years who had recovered from COVID-19. The chain links TRBV5-1 to TRBJ2-2; unclear D gene. The CDR3 loop is CASSPGSNTGELFF. The CDR3 DNA reads as TGCGCCAGCAGCCCCGGGTCTAACACCGGGGAGCTGTTTTTT. The entire variable domain, with the rest obtained from reference TRBV5-1 and TRBJ2-2, is as follows: KAGVTQTPRYLIKTRGQQVTLSCSPISGHRSVSWYQQTPGQGLQFLFEYFSETQRNKGNFPGRFSGRQFSNSRSEMNVSTLELGDSALYLCASSPGSNTGELFFGEGSRLTVL.